Below, 13 T cell receptor beta chains from the same sample are listed, as sequenced in a study of shared T cell receptors in the human thymus. Some clones are missing from TCRdb's copy, which holds only in-frame ones; the method was immunoSEQ multiplex PCR. The sample records 500,000 to 850,000 clones, approximately 89% being singletons. These data were also reused for a study on human thymus T cells.

The specimen sequenced was thymocytes. Every receptor here comes from a boy in the first two years of life with a congenital heart defect.

The chain is built from TRBV28 and TRBJ2-7; TRBD2 matches at 8 bases. The ends lost 7 bases at V and 4 bases at J; junction bases unmatched: 9. Germline lookup yields CDR1 MDHEN and CDR2 SYDVKM. The CDR3 totals 14 residues. CDR3 sequence (DNA): TGTGCCAGCAACTTGCGGGGGGACTTTTACGAGCAGTACTTC. Translating it yields CASNLRGDFYEQYF. Looking up the rest from reference TRBV28 and TRBJ2-7 gives the full variable domain: DVKVTQSSRYLVKRTGEKVFLECVQDMDHENMFWYRQDPGLGLRLIYFSYDVKMKEKGDIPEGYSVSREKKERFSLILESASTNQTSMYLCASNLRGDFYEQYFGPGTRLTVT.

V usage is TRBV5-1 and J usage is TRBJ2-1; TRBD2 matches 7 bases. Germline CDR1 is SGHRS and CDR2 is YFSETQ. This CDR3 is 15 amino acids long. The V gene end was trimmed by 0 bases and the J gene end by 5 bases; junction bases not matched to a gene: 5. The chain's CDR3 is CASSLELANNNEQFF. CDR3 nucleotide sequence: TGCGCCAGCAGCTTGGAACTAGCGAACAACAATGAGCAGTTCTTC.

CDR3 DNA sequence: TGTGCCACCAGCACCGGACTGGCTGAAGCTTTCTTT. It is translated as CATSTGLAEAFF. The chain recombines TRBV15 with TRBJ1-1; D remains ambiguous. V lost 4 bases and J 6 bases, leaving 9 bases between the germline ends. CDR3 size: 12 residues. Germline-derived CDR1 and CDR2 are LNHNV and YYDKDF (reference sequence).

In this sample, this clone turned up a few times. The V and J genes are TRBV29-1 and TRBJ1-1; no clear D. V gave up 5 bases and J gave up 2 bases, with 9 bases separating them. The CDR3 has 12 amino acids. Germline V gives CDR1 SQVTM, CDR2 ANQGSEA. In nucleotides, the CDR3 is TGCAGCGTTATAAGAGGAAACACTGAAGCTTTCTTT. Its translation: CSVIRGNTEAFF.

The CDR3 region has the DNA TGTGCCAGCAGCCACAAATTTTTACCGGGACAGGGCGCTGACGAGCAGTACTTC. This translates into CASSHKFLPGQGADEQYF. The chain links TRBV4-2 to TRBJ2-7; 9 bases map to TRBD1. Trimming took 3 bases from V and 5 from J; bases not matched to a gene: 17. The germline V gene has CDR1 LGHNA and CDR2 YNFKEQ. This CDR3 has 18 amino acids.

This sequence joins TRBV27 and TRBJ1-1; the D gene is possibly TRBD1 (5 bases). Trimming removed 2 bases at V and 7 bases at J, with 14 bases between. The CDR3 spans 14 residues. Germline V gene sequence: CDR1 MNHEY, CDR2 SMNVEV (reference sequence). The CDR3 here is CASSLTTDFSEAFF. The CDR3 DNA sequence: TGTGCCAGCAGTTTAACGACAGATTTTAGTGAAGCTTTCTTT.

This chain joins TRBV4-1 and TRBJ2-3; 7 positions agree with TRBD2. The J segment lost 3 bases and the V segment lost 0 bases, leaving 12 bases of the junction unmatched. CDR3 length equals 18 residues. CDR1 and CDR2 (germline): MGHRA, YSYEKL. The CDR3 DNA follows: TGCGCCAGCAGCCAAGAGCAAAGGGCAGGGAGGGGTACAGATACGCAGTATTTT. It is translated as CASSQEQRAGRGTDTQYF.

This clone occurred a few times. The chain joins TRBV19 to TRBJ1-1; 10 nucleotides agree with TRBD1. CDR1 is LNHDA, CDR2 SQIVND, per germline (reference sequence). The ends lost 5 bases at V and 10 bases at J; junction bases unmatched: 16. The CDR3 runs to 16 residues. The CDR3 DNA is TGTGCCAGTAGTCTACGGGACAGGGGTATCTCGCAGGGAGCTTTCTTT. It specifies CASSLRDRGISQGAFF.

V and J are TRBV14 and TRBJ2-1; TRBD2 matches 8 bases. Germline V gene sequence: CDR1 SGHDN, CDR2 FVKESK. There are 18 residues in the CDR3. The ends lost 5 bases at V and 2 bases at J; junction bases unmatched: 14. The CDR3 DNA follows: TGTGCCAGCAGCGGGGGAGCGGGGGCTCGTTGCCCCTACAATGAGCAGTTCTTC. Protein sequence: CASSGGAGARCPYNEQFF.

The rearrangement joins TRBV28 to TRBJ2-3; TRBD2 is a possible D gene (5 bases). V lost 3 bases and J lost 10, with 20 bases in between. This CDR3 is built from 15 residues. CDR1 MDHEN and CDR2 SYDVKM come from the germline V gene. The DNA of the CDR3 is TGTGCCAGCAGTTTGAGTTCCGGACTGGGATCCGCGCAGTATTTT. Translated, it gives CASSLSSGLGSAQYF.

The gene calls are TRBV11-3 and TRBJ2-1; TRBD2 is a possible D gene (6 bases). The germline gives CDR1 SGHNT, CDR2 YENEEA. The CDR3 is 15 amino acids. V dropped 0 bases and J dropped 0 bases, with 6 bases sitting between them. The CDR3 protein is CASSLDGSSYNEQFF. DNA for the CDR3: TGTGCCAGCAGCTTAGACGGGAGCTCCTACAATGAGCAGTTCTTC.

CDR3 protein: CASGLYRDGYTF. DNA for the CDR3: TGTGCTAGTGGTTTGTACAGGGATGGCTACACCTTC. The chain is built from TRBV12-5 and TRBJ1-2, with D tentatively TRBD1 (6 bases). CDR3 size: 12 residues. Per the germline V gene, CDR1 is LGHNT and CDR2 is FRNRAP. With 2 bases removed from V and 6 bases from J, the gap between germline ends came to 7 bases.

This chain links TRBV19 with TRBJ2-3; D gene uncertain. Trimming stripped 5 bases from V and 2 bases from J, with 5 bases between. The germline V gene encodes CDR1 LNHDA and CDR2 SQIVND (reference sequence). The CDR3 spans 12 residues. The CDR3 nucleotides read TGTGCCAGTAGTGAGAACACAGATACGCAGTATTTT. This encodes CASSENTDTQYF.